This TCR beta chain was sequenced for a study of blood T cell repertoires in COVID-19. Study summary: From T cells, B-cell-depleted T cells, or PBMCs came the material, which was cDNA or gDNA.

Trimming pared 2 bases from V and 8 bases from J, leaving 18 bases between. The germline CDR1 and CDR2 sequences are MDHEN and SYDVKM. The CDR3 extends over 15 amino acids. The protocol was immunoSEQ multiplex PCR, while the TCRdb copy is restricted to in-frame clones and leaves out a portion. Of fewer than 350,000 clones listed, approximately 91% were seen once; the top ten hold approximately 2.4%. The chain is built from TRBV28 and TRBJ1-2, with a tentative D call TRBD1 (6 bases). Input material: PBMCs or T cells enriched from blood (not recorded which). This receptor was taken from a woman between 40 and 50 years old with acute COVID-19. The CDR3 spells CASSLVKWQGQGYTF. The CDR3 bases are TGTGCCAGCAGTTTAGTCAAGTGGCAGGGGCAGGGCTACACCTTC.